The 12 T cell receptor beta chains reported below all come from one sample, sequenced in a study of post-analysis software for immune sequencing data (dated by TCRdb to between 2014 and 2017). These receptors lack a known antigen. Libraries were made using PCR. The sequencer was an Illumina HiSeq 2500. To reduce PCR and sequencing biases, unique molecular identifiers were built into the TCR beta cDNA libraries. The public reads were reprocessed in TCRdb via fastp at Q25 and MiXCR, keeping in-frame beta chains. Merged by CDR3 protein, the rows form single entries marked with the most common genes and DNA. The sample profile shows hundreds of thousands of distinct CDR3 sequences; roughly 45% of them were found once. More than 1.5% of the sample goes to the ten largest clones. Beyond this particular receptor, the publication reports: Patients showed significantly higher frequencies than controls for a handful of TRBV segments, among them TRBV5-6, TRBV5-1 and TRBV20-1.

The sample taken for sequencing was blood. The source is a girl aged 10 to 17 with multiple sclerosis.

V and J are TRBV13 and TRBJ2-7, with 10 bases lining up with TRBD2. The J call may be mistaken, given a closer DNA end match to TRBJ2-5. Per the germline V gene, CDR1 is PRHDT and CDR2 is FYEKMQ (reference sequence). The CDR3 length is 16 residues. The CDR3, as DNA: TGTGCCAGCAGCCCGGGACTAGCGCCGATTGGGGAGACCCAGTACTTC. Its protein is CASSPGLAPIGETQYF.

The chain carries TRBV2 and TRBJ2-1; D gene unclear. Germline CDR1 and CDR2: SNHLY and FYNNEI. The length of the CDR3 is 11 residues. V lost 6 bases, J lost 12 bases, and 12 bases lay in between. DNA of the CDR3: TGTGCCAGCAGCCACGTAATTGTGCAGTTCTTC. Amino acid sequence: CASSHVIVQFF.

The chain combines TRBV16 with TRBJ2-7; the D is unclear. The assigned J gene may be wrong: the sequence end matches TRBJ2-1 better. This CDR3 comprises 14 residues. The germline gives CDR1 KGHSY, CDR2 FQNENV. The CDR3 DNA follows: TGTGCCAGCAGCCAATCTAGGGCCAATCGGGAGCAGTTCTTC. It yields the protein CASSQSRANREQFF.

The chain combines TRBV7-4 with TRBJ1-5; tentative D call: TRBD1 (5 bases). CDR1 and CDR2 from the germline V gene are SGHVT and SQSDAQ. CDR3 size: 14 residues. The V end lost 3 bases, the J end lost 7 bases, and 13 bases lay between the germline ends. CDR3 coding DNA: TGTGCCAGCAGCTTTGCCAGGGCTGTCCAGCCCCAGCATTTT. Its translation is CASSFARAVQPQHF. Supplemented by reference TRBV7-4 and TRBJ1-5, the full variable domain reads GAGVSQSPRYKVAKRGRDVALRCDSISGHVTLYWYRQTLGQGSEVLTYSQSDAQRDKSGRPSGRFSAERPERSVSTLKIQRTEQGDSAVYLCASSFARAVQPQHFGDGTRLSIL.

The V and J genes are TRBV12-3 or TRBV12-4 and TRBJ2-2; TRBD2 aligns across 11 bases. This CDR3 has 16 amino acids. The V segment lost 5 bases and the J segment 7 bases; nucleotides outside the gene matches: 9. CDR3 sequence: CASSPGLAAKNGELFF. CDR3 coding DNA: TGTGCCAGCAGTCCGGGACTAGCGGCGAAGAACGGGGAGCTGTTTTTT.

This clonotype was counted only a few times. The chain has TRBV20-1 and TRBJ2-1; D is unresolved. CDR3 length equals 14 residues. V lost 5 bases, J lost 4 bases, and 15 bases lay in between. The germline CDR1 and CDR2 sequences are DFQATT and SNEGSKA (reference sequence). The CDR3 region has the DNA TGCAGTGCTCAGCGCCTCTTGAAGTACAATGAGCAGTTCTTC. Protein: CSAQRLLKYNEQFF.

This chain connects TRBV20-1 to TRBJ1-1; 7 bases map to TRBD1. This CDR3 region has 14 residues. Germline trimming cut 2 bases from V and 4 bases from J; bases unmatched to any gene: 7. CDR1 DFQATT and CDR2 SNEGSKA come from the germline V gene (reference sequence). This CDR3 is CSARKGARGTEAFF. The CDR3, as DNA: TGCAGTGCTAGAAAGGGGGCGCGGGGCACTGAAGCTTTCTTT.

The CDR3 DNA follows: TGTGCCAGCAGCTCGTACAGGGGTGAGGACGAGCAGTACTTC. The encoded protein is CASSSYRGEDEQYF. The chain has TRBV11-3 and TRBJ2-7; 7 bases line up with TRBD1. J gave up 5 bases and V 4 bases, and 8 bases lay outside the gene matches. This CDR3 comprises 14 residues. In germline, CDR1 is SGHNT, CDR2 YENEEA.

The chain has TRBV20-1 and TRBJ2-1; no firm D call. Germline CDR1 is DFQATT and CDR2 is SNEGSKA (reference sequence). The CDR3 extends over 10 amino acids. The ends were cut back, 3 bases at V and 5 bases at J, with 2 bases in the middle. In DNA form, the CDR3 reads TGCAGTGCTAGCCACAATGAGCAGTTCTTC. Its translation: CSASHNEQFF.

DNA of the CDR3: TGTGCCAGCAGCGGAACGGACAGGGGGCTACAGTTCTTC. The encoded protein is CASSGTDRGLQFF. The rearrangement uses TRBV7-3 and TRBJ2-1, with 11 bases lining up with TRBD1. Trimming removed 5 bases from V and 13 bases from J; junction bases left unmatched: 7. The CDR3 totals 13 residues. The V gene's germline CDR1 is SGHTA and CDR2 FQGTGA.

The chain recombines TRBV6-6 with TRBJ1-1, with D tentatively TRBD1 (6 bases). The CDR3 is 13 residues long. The germline gives CDR1 MNHNY, CDR2 SVGAGI (reference sequence). V was clipped by 11 bases and J by 5 bases, with 18 bases between them. The CDR3 DNA follows: TGTGCCTGCAACAGGGCAAGATTGACTGAAGCTTTCTTT. It is translated as CACNRARLTEAFF.

The chain uses TRBV5-1 and TRBJ2-5; D ambiguous. The germline V gene encodes CDR1 SGHRS and CDR2 YFSETQ. Trimming removed 2 bases from V and 6 bases from J, with 11 bases in between. The CDR3 length is 13 residues. The CDR3 DNA sequence: TGCGCCAGCAGCTTCGCGGAGACAAAGACCCAGTACTTC. This codes for CASSFAETKTQYF.